This TCR beta chain was recovered during a study of OX40 agonist ivuxolimab in advanced cancers. Trimming pared 1 base from V and 8 bases from J, leaving 15 bases between. Germline V gene sequence: CDR1 LGHNA, CDR2 YNFKEQ. The CDR3 runs to 15 residues. Profiling relied on immunoSEQ multiplex PCR, and the TCRdb table lists in-frame clones only, not all of them. The table records 15,000 to 20,000 clones, just over 85% of them present only once. The V and J genes are TRBV4-2 and TRBJ2-1; D possibly corresponds to TRBD2 (5 bases). Sequenced material: CD4+ or CD8+ T cells sorted from blood, taken in a trial of the OX40 agonist ivuxolimab. The sequence was obtained from an adult with an advanced solid tumor such as melanoma, head and neck, liver or kidney cancer. The CDR3 protein is CASSQAAGTGDEQFF. For the CDR3, the DNA is TGTGCCAGCAGCCAAGCGGCGGGTACCGGGGATGAGCAGTTCTTC.